The 15 T cell receptor beta chains reported below all come from one sample, sequenced in a study of tumor and adjacent non-tumor tissue in lung cancer. The library came from three nested PCR rounds adapted from ARM-PCR protocols. TCRdb re-analysed the multiplex PCR reads in MiXCR, keeping a single row per CDR3 protein. The table shows some 100,000 distinct CDR3 sequences, with 65% occurring only once. No cell sorting was done before RNA was extracted from the tissue. The normal lung tissue was taken more than 3 cm from the tumor edge. The sample was distant non-tumor lung tissue. The receptors originated from a man aged 25-40 years with non-small cell lung cancer.

Turning to this clonotype: At one end the junction does not follow the germline gene, possibly because of a read error. This chain connects TRBV11-3 to TRBJ2-5, with a possible D match to TRBD2 (6 bases). In germline, CDR1 is SGHNT, CDR2 YENEEA. The length of the CDR3 is 15 residues. The CDR3 sequence is CVSSRHGGEQETQYF. In nucleotides, the CDR3 is TGTGTCAGCAGCCGACACGGAGGGGAACAAGAGACCCAGTACTTC.

With respect to this clonotype: Since no conserved phenylalanine or tryptophan closes the CDR3, a read error is the likely cause. The genes are TRBV5-6 and TRBJ2-3; possible D gene TRBD2, 6 bases. V lost 4 bases and J 2 bases, leaving 17 bases between the germline ends. The CDR3 has 16 residues. The germline V gene encodes CDR1 SGHDT and CDR2 YYEEEE. CDR3 nucleotides: TGTGCCAGCAGCCGTTGGACGGAGGACTACACAGATACGCAGTATGTT. Its translation is CASSRWTEDYTDTQYV.

Details on this clonotype: A clone one base away is much larger, so this may be a read error. The chain has TRBV12-3 or TRBV12-4 and TRBJ2-7; D is tentatively TRBD1 or TRBD2 (5 bases each). There are 15 residues in the CDR3. The germline V and J ends were trimmed by 3 bases and 2 bases, with 14 bases remaining between them. The CDR3 coding sequence is TGTGCCAGCAGTTTCCTCGGGACGGTCCCCTACGAGCAGTACTTC. It encodes CASSFLGTVPYEQYF.

This clonotype was observed a few times. Given a much more abundant clone one base away, this may be a read error. Here the CDR3 DNA reads TGTGCCAGCAGTTCAGGACTAGCGGGAGTAATAGATACGCAGTGTTTT. It yields the protein CASSSGLAGVIDTQCF. The chain is built from TRBV12-3 or TRBV12-4 and TRBJ2-3, with 13 bases fitting TRBD2. This CDR3 is 16 amino acids long.

The V call is TRBV5-5, the J call TRBJ1-4; the match to TRBD1 covers 8 bases. J was trimmed by 7 bases and V by 6 bases; bases with no gene match: 11. The CDR3 is 15 amino acids. Germline CDR1 is SGHKS and CDR2 is YYEKEE (reference sequence). In DNA form, the CDR3 reads TGTGCCAGCAACCGACAAACAGGGGGGGGTGAAAAACTGTTTTTT. Encoded protein: CASNRQTGGGEKLFF.

Details on this clonotype: A much larger clonotype is one base distant, so this may be a read error. The CDR3 DNA follows: TGTACCACCATGGGAACAGGGGGCTTGAGCTCCTACAATGAGCAGTTCTTC. Amino acids: CTTMGTGGLSSYNEQFF. J is TRBJ2-1 and V is TRBV10-3; TRBD1 matches at 9 bases. This CDR3 has 17 residues. Germline CDR1 reads ENHRY; CDR2 reads SYGVKD.

This clonotype was detected a few times. J is TRBJ1-2 and V is TRBV11-2; TRBD1 might be the D (5 bases). The V end lost 4 bases, the J end lost 4 bases, and 16 bases lay between the germline ends. This CDR3 contains 15 residues. Germline V gene sequence: CDR1 SGHAT, CDR2 FQNNGV. The CDR3 sequence: CASSSRTWGLYGYTF. CDR3 sequence (DNA): TGTGCCAGCAGCTCCCGGACGTGGGGCCTCTATGGCTACACCTTC.

This clonotype was observed once. Likely a read error: the CDR3 ends without its conserved phenylalanine or tryptophan. The chain's CDR3 is CSAQAGYSYTS. CDR3 nucleotide sequence: TGCAGTGCCCAGGCCGGCTATAGCTACACCTCC. The chain combines TRBV20-1 with TRBJ1-2; D is unclear. The germline V gene has CDR1 DFQATT and CDR2 SNEGSKA (reference sequence). This CDR3 has 11 residues.

CDR3 protein: CSARARAGGRWDGELFF. The CDR3 bases are TGCAGTGCTAGAGCCCGGGCCGGGGGGCGCTGGGATGGGGAGCTGTTTTTT. The chain is built from TRBV20-1 and TRBJ2-2, with a possible D match to TRBD2 (7 bases). Trimming shortened V by 1 base and J by 8 bases, and 23 bases separated the two germline ends. The CDR3 has 17 residues. Germline V gene lookup returns CDR1 DFQATT and CDR2 SNEGSKA (reference sequence).

The count of this clonotype is one. The chain links TRBV20-1 to TRBJ2-3; TRBD2 might be the D (7 bases). Trimming shortened V by 7 bases and J by 10 bases, and 24 bases separated the two germline ends. This CDR3 has 14 amino acids. Germline CDR1 and CDR2: DFQATT and SNEGSKA (reference sequence). Written as DNA, the CDR3 is TGCAGTGTCGCCACTCCGGGGGGCACGGATGCGCAGTATTTT. It specifies CSVATPGGTDAQYF.

The table lists this clonotype with a few counts. This chain uses TRBV12-3 or TRBV12-4 with TRBJ2-4; 8 bases are shared with TRBD2. The CDR3 is 18 residues long. V shed 3 bases and J 3 bases; nucleotides not matched to a gene: 13. The DNA for the CDR3 is TGTGCCAGCAGTTTCAGATCGGGAGGGGCGCGGGTCAAAAACATTCAGTACTTC. It yields the protein CASSFRSGGARVKNIQYF.

Concerning this clonotype itself: This clone may be a read error of a much larger clone one base away. Here the CDR3 omits its conserved ending phenylalanine or tryptophan, so a read error is the likely source. The chain has TRBV30 and TRBJ2-7; 9 bases map to TRBD1. There are 13 residues in the CDR3. Germline V gives CDR1 GTSNPN, CDR2 SVGIG (reference sequence). V was pared by 5 bases and J by 8 bases, with 10 bases of the junction left unmatched. The CDR3 region has the DNA TGTGCCTGGGTCGTGGGACAGGGACTTCAGCAGTACTTA. This encodes CAWVVGQGLQQYL.

This clonotype is a singleton in its sample. This rearrangement joins TRBV20-1 to TRBJ1-2, with D possibly TRBD1 on 5 matching bases. In germline, CDR1 is DFQATT, CDR2 SNEGSKA (reference sequence). This CDR3 has 13 residues. The V gene lost 6 bases and the J gene lost 3 bases, with 14 bases spanning the gap. The CDR3 protein is CSAREYFYYGYTF. CDR3 coding DNA: TGCAGTGCCAGGGAGTATTTCTACTATGGCTACACCTTC.

The sample holds many counts of this clonotype. The genes are TRBV12-3 or TRBV12-4 and TRBJ2-3; 15 bases match TRBD2. The CDR3 runs 16 residues. The V gene end was trimmed by 7 bases and the J gene end by 4 bases; junction bases not matched to a gene: 6. The CDR3 loop is CASKRTSGGASDTQYF. CDR3 nucleotide sequence: TGTGCCAGCAAGAGGACTAGCGGGGGGGCATCAGATACGCAGTATTTT.

This chain joins TRBV12-3 or TRBV12-4 and TRBJ2-7; no reliable D call. CDR3 length equals 14 residues. Trimming removed 3 bases at V and 4 bases at J, with 13 bases between. Here the CDR3 reads CASSFGQVLYEQYF. The CDR3 DNA reads TGTGCCAGCAGTTTCGGGCAGGTCCTTTACGAGCAGTACTTC.